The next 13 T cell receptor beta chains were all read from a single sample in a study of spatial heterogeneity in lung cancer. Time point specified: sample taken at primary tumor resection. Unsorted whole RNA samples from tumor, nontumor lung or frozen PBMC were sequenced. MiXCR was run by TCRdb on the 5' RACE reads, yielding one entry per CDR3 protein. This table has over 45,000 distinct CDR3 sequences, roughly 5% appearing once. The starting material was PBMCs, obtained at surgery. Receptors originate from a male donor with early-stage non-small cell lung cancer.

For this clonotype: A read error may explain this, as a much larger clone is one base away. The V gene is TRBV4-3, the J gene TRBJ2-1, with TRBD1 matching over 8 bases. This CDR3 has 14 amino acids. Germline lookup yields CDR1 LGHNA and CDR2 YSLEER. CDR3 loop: CAGSHTQGALRQFF. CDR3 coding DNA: TGCGCCGGCAGCCACACCCAGGGGGCATTGCGGCAGTTCTTC.

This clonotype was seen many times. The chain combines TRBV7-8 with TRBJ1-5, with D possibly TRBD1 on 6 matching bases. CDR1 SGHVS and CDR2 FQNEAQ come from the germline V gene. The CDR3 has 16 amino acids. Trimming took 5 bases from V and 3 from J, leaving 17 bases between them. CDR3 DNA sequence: TGTGCCAGCAGCCTTTTACGGACAGACCCCAATCAGCCCCAGCATTTT. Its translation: CASSLLRTDPNQPQHF. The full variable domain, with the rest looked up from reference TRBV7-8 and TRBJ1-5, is GAGVSQSPRYKVAKRGQDVALRCDPISGHVSLFWYQQALGQGPEFLTYFQNEAQLDKSGLPSDRFFAERPEGSVSTLKIQRTQQEDSAVYLCASSLLRTDPNQPQHFGDGTRLSIL.

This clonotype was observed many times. The CDR3 loop reads CSARRLVGLQETQYF. CDR3 in DNA: TGCAGTGCTAGAAGACTAGTGGGTCTGCAAGAGACCCAGTACTTC. This chain uses TRBV20-1 with TRBJ2-5; D perhaps matches TRBD2 (6 bases). This CDR3 spans 15 amino acids. Deletions cut 2 bases from V and 2 bases from J, with 15 bases between. Germline V gene sequence: CDR1 DFQATT, CDR2 SNEGSKA (reference sequence).

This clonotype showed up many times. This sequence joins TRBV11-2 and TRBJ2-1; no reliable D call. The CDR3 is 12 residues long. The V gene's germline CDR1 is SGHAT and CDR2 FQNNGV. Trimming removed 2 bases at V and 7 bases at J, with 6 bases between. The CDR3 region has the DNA TGTGCCAGCAGCTTATATGGGAATGAGCAGTTCTTC. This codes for CASSLYGNEQFF.

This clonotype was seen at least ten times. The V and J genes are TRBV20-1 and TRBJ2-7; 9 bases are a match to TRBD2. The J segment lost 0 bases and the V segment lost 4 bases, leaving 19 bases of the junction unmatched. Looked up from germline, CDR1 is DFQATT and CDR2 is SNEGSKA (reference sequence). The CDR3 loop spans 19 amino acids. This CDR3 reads CSATTTGGTSPSSSYEQYF. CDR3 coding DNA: TGCAGTGCTACAACCACGGGTGGGACTAGCCCTTCGAGCTCCTACGAGCAGTACTTC.

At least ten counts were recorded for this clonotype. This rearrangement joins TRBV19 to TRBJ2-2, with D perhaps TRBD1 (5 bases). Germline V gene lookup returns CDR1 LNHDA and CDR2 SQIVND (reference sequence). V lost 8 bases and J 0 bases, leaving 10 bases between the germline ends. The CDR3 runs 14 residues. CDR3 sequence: CASRDRANTGELFF. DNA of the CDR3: TGTGCCAGTCGCGACAGAGCGAACACCGGGGAGCTGTTTTTT.

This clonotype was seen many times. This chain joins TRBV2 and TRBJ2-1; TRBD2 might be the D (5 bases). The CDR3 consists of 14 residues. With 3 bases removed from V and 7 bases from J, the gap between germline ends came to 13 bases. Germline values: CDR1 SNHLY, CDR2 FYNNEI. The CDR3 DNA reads TGTGCCAGCAGTGAGGAGGTTGTGGGAAATGAGCAGTTCTTC. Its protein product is CASSEEVVGNEQFF.

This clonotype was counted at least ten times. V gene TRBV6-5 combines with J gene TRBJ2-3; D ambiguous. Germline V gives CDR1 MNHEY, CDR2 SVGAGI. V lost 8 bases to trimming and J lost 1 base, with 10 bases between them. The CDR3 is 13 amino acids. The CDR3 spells CASGTPGTDTQYF. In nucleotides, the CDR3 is TGTGCCAGCGGCACTCCGGGCACAGATACGCAGTATTTT.

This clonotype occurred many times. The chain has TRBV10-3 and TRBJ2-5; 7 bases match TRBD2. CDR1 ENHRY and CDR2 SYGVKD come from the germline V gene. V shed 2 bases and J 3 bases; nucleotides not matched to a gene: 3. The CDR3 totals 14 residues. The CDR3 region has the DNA TGTGCCATCAGTGAGACTAGCGAGAAAGAGACCCAGTACTTC. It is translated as CAISETSEKETQYF.

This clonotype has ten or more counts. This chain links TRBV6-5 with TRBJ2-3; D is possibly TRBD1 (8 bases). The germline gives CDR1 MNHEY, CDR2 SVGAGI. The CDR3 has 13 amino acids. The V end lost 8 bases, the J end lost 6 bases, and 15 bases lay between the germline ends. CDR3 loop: CASSTGGEDTQYF. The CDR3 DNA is TGTGCCAGCTCCACAGGGGGGGAGGATACGCAGTATTTT.

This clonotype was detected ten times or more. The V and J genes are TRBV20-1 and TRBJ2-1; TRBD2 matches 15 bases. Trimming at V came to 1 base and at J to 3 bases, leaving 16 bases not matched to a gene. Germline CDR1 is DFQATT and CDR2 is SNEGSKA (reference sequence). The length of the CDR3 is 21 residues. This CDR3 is CSARGRTSGRAIGSNYNEQFF. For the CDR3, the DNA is TGCAGTGCTAGAGGAAGGACTAGCGGGAGGGCCATCGGTAGTAACTACAATGAGCAGTTCTTC.

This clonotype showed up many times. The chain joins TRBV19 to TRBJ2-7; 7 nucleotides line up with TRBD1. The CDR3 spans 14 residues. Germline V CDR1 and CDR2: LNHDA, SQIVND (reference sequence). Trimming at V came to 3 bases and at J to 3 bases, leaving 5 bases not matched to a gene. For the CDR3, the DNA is TGTGCCAGTAGTATGGGGGCAGGGGGCTACGAGCAGTACTTC. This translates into CASSMGAGGYEQYF.

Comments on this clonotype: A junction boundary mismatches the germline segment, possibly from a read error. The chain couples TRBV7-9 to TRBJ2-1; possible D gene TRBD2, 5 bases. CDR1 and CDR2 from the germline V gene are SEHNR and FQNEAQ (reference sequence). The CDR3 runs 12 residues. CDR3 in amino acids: CASSLRRSEQLF. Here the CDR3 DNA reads TGTGCCAGCAGCTTAAGGAGGAGTGAGCAGCTCTTC.